Listed below are T cell receptor beta chains from one sample, sequenced in a study of blood T cell repertoires in COVID-19. The method was immunoSEQ multiplex PCR; TCRdb's version includes in-frame clones alone and lacks a portion of them. This table holds more than 80,000 clones, around 80% found once. Sequenced input: peripheral blood. The receptors were sampled from a man over 45 with active or convalescent COVID-19. Each CDR3 is given with its conserved first and last residue. A D gene is named only where the DNA matches it firmly. A clone size is listed for some rows: how often the clone was seen (once, few, many), or a class if it is expanded.

TRBV5-1	NA	TRBD1	TRBJ1-4	TGCGCCAGCAGTTCCGGGACAGGGGATGAAAAACTGTTTTTT	CASSSGTGDEKLFF
TRBV23-1	once	NA	TRBJ2-2	TGCGCCAGCAGTCAATCCCCGGAGCAAGCAGGGGAGCTGTTTTTT	CASSQSPEQAGELFF
TRBV27	NA	NA	TRBJ2-1	TGTGCCAGCAGCATCGGGATGGAGCAGTTCTTC	CASSIGMEQFF
TRBV12-2	NA	NA	TRBJ2-5	TGTGCAAGTCGCTTAGCGCTACCCTTCGGGACAGGGGGGGCCCAAGAGACCCAGTACTTC	CASRLALPFGTGGAQETQYF
TRBV28	NA	TRBD1	TRBJ1-1	TGTGCCAGCAGTTCGCCCGGACAGGGGGACACTGAAGCTTTCTTT	CASSSPGQGDTEAFF
TRBV3-1/TRBV3-2	NA	NA	TRBJ2-1	TGTGCCAGCACCTCACAGGGTGGGAACAATGAGCAGTTCTTC	CASTSQGGNNEQFF
TRBV11-1	NA	NA	TRBJ1-1	TGTGCCAGCAGCTCGGGTCTGAACACTGAAGCTTTCTTT	CASSSGLNTEAFF
TRBV5-4	NA	NA	TRBJ2-5	TGTGCCAGCAGCTTAGGTAGCACAGGGACCCAGTACTTC	CASSLGSTGTQYF
TRBV28	NA	TRBD2	TRBJ2-1	TGTGCCAGCCTCCGGCGCGGGGGATACAATGAGCAGTTCTTC	CASLRRGGYNEQFF
TRBV6-5	NA	TRBD1	TRBJ1-1	TGTGCCAGCAGCTCCGGGACAGAGAACACTGAAGCTTTCTTT	CASSSGTENTEAFF
TRBV3-1/TRBV3-2	NA	NA	TRBJ2-2	TGTGCCAGCAGCCAAGCACAGGGAAGCGGGGAGCTGTTTTTT	CASSQAQGSGELFF
TRBV3-1/TRBV3-2	NA	NA	TRBJ2-1	TGTGCCAGCAGCCAAGGGGGCGCCTCGTACAATGAGCAGTTCTTC	CASSQGGASYNEQFF
TRBV5-6	NA	NA	TRBJ1-2	TGTGCCAGCAGCTTACAGGGCCGGGGCTATGGCTACACCTTC	CASSLQGRGYGYTF
TRBV4-1	few	NA	TRBJ1-2	TGCGCCAGCAGCCAAGATCCCCAGGGAAGGGGCTACACCTTC	CASSQDPQGRGYTF
TRBV7-9	NA	NA	TRBJ1-1	TGTGCCACCGCGAGGGAAGCTGTGGGTATGAACACTGAAGCTTTCTTT	CATAREAVGMNTEAFF
TRBV30	NA	NA	TRBJ1-1	TGTGCCTGGAGTGTAGGCGGGCAGAGGGTACGGGCTTTCTTT	CAWSVGGQRVRAFF
TRBV19	once	NA	TRBJ2-2	TGTGCCAGTAACACAGGGTCAGCGAACACCGGGGAGCTGTTTTTT	CASNTGSANTGELFF
TRBV16	NA	NA	TRBJ2-2	TGTGCCAGCAGCCCCCAAGGAGAAACCGGGGAGCTGTTTTTT	CASSPQGETGELFF
TRBV7-9	NA	NA	TRBJ2-5	TGTGCCAGCAGCTTAGGGCATATCCAAGAGACCCAGTACTTC	CASSLGHIQETQYF
TRBV5-1	once	TRBD2	TRBJ2-3	TGCGCCAGCAGCGGGGATAGCGGGGGGTTCACAGATACGCAGTATTTT	CASSGDSGGFTDTQYF
TRBV7-9	few	TRBD1	TRBJ1-1	TGTGCCAGCAGCCAAAATACAGGGGGCGAAGCTTTCTTT	CASSQNTGGEAFF
TRBV9	once	NA	TRBJ1-4	TGTGCCAGCAGCGGATCAGGTGCCAATGAAAAACTGTTTTTT	CASSGSGANEKLFF
TRBV11-2	NA	NA	TRBJ2-5	TGTGCCAGCAGTTCATTTGCGCGGAGCCAAGAGACCCAGTACTTC	CASSSFARSQETQYF
TRBV11-3	NA	NA	TRBJ1-1	TGTGCCAGCAGCCAACAGGAAAACACTGAAGCTTTCTTT	CASSQQENTEAFF
TRBV5-6	NA	NA	TRBJ1-2	TGTGCCAGCAGCTTGGGGGGACAAAGCTATGGCTACACCTTC	CASSLGGQSYGYTF
TRBV30	few	NA	TRBJ1-2	TGTGCCTGGAGCCGTAAACAGAACTATGGCTACACCTTC	CAWSRKQNYGYTF
TRBV10-3	NA	TRBD1	TRBJ1-5	TGTGCCATCAGTGATGGGGACAGGGATGACCAGCCCCAGCATTTT	CAISDGDRDDQPQHF
TRBV7-2	NA	NA	TRBJ1-1	TGTGCCAGCAGAACAACCGCGAACACTGAAGCTTTCTTT	CASRTTANTEAFF
TRBV19	NA	TRBD1	TRBJ2-4	TGTGCCAGTAGTACCGGACAGGCCGTAAACATTCAGTACTTC	CASSTGQAVNIQYF
TRBV29-1	NA	NA	TRBJ2-1	TGCAGCGTCGAAACAGGCGGCTCCTACAATGAGCAGTTCTTC	CSVETGGSYNEQFF
TRBV4-3	NA	NA	TRBJ2-5	TGCGCCAGCAGCCAAGATAAAGGAGGAGGCTGGTCTAAAGAGACCCAGTACTTC	CASSQDKGGGWSKETQYF
TRBV2	NA	NA	TRBJ1-2	TGTGCCAGCAGTTCAGTGTGGGGGAGGGATGGCTACACCTTC	CASSSVWGRDGYTF
TRBV27	NA	TRBD1	TRBJ1-2	TGTGCCAGCAGTACCCCGAGTGCAGGGGGCCGGTATGGCTACACCTTC	CASSTPSAGGRYGYTF
TRBV7-8	NA	NA	TRBJ2-2	TGTGCCAGCAGCTTGGGACTTAACACCGGGGAGCTGTTTTTT	CASSLGLNTGELFF
TRBV2	NA	TRBD1	TRBJ1-2	TGTGCCAGCAGAGGACAGGGAGGGATCCTCTATGGCTACACCTTC	CASRGQGGILYGYTF
TRBV2	NA	NA	TRBJ1-2	TGTGCCAGCACTTGGGAGACCGCCTCCTCTAACTATGGCTACACCTTC	CASTWETASSNYGYTF
TRBV27	NA	NA	TRBJ1-5	TGTGCCAGCAGTTTGGGGGCGGGTAGCAATCAGCCCCAGCATTTT	CASSLGAGSNQPQHF
TRBV10-2	NA	NA	TRBJ1-3	TGCGCCAGCAGTGATAGGAGAGGGGGTGGAAACACCATATATTTT	CASSDRRGGGNTIYF
TRBV5-4	NA	NA	TRBJ1-1	TGTGCCAGCAGCTCGGTACGTCCGGGGGACACTGAAGCTTTCTTT	CASSSVRPGDTEAFF
TRBV15	NA	TRBD2	TRBJ2-2	TGTGCCACCAGCAGAGTAACGGGGGGACCCGGGGAGCTGTTTTTT	CATSRVTGGPGELFF
TRBV7-2	NA	TRBD2	TRBJ2-3	TGTGCCAGCAGGCGGAGCGGGGGTTTCACAGATACGCAGTATTTT	CASRRSGGFTDTQYF
TRBV5-1	NA	NA	TRBJ1-2	TGCGCCAGCAGCTGGGATCTAGGAGGAGGCTACACCTTC	CASSWDLGGGYTF